The entry that follows covers one TCR beta chain sequence. The clone's antigen remains unknown. Base qualities are not provided; no much larger clone lies one nucleotide away. The High Capacity cDNA Reverse Transcription Kit was used to reverse transcribe all of the isolated RNA, meaning that expressed TCRB transcripts were what got sequenced. Naive, central memory and regulatory T cell samples underwent deep immunoSEQ sequencing, averaging approximately 3.5 million total reads per sample. After sorted cells were lysed in RLT buffer, RNA was extracted with DNase-treated RNeasy Micro or Mini kits, with the choice depending on cell number. To prevent cross-contamination, every cell subset was processed on its own, while patient and healthy donor samples were processed together. TCRB sequences were amplified from cDNA with the immunoSEQ multiplex PCR, producing 87-bp fragments spanning the CDR3 region. Sequencing of the amplicons was done on the Illumina HiSeq platform. The paper's data handling went like this. Synthetic template baselines were used to correct PCR bias computationally, reads within Hamming distance 2 were collapsed, and singletons that could not be merged were discarded. Reads were aligned to IMGT to assign V, D and J genes, CDR3 length, and insertions or deletions at six rearrangement sites. Clonotype counts were normalized to sorted cell number within each subset before computing true diversity and Gini coefficients with the tcR R package. The overlap coefficient, calculated on TCRB nucleotide sequences, was used to measure repertoire sharing. Out-of-frame TCRB sequences from naive cells were analyzed to stand in for the pre-selection repertoire. This immuneACCESS table, as held by TCRdb, lists in-frame sequences with V and J called but not all clones. Of the missing ones, under half trace to an unresolved V gene in checked studies; the others have no known cause. The V and J calls and the clone size are those of that table, but D and trimming were determined from the DNA. This sample comprises about 660,000 clones, about 14% of them detected only once. Around 0.04% of the sample lies in the top ten.

Each donor gave one peripheral blood draw, about 100 mL on average, collected into heparinised tubes. A BD FACSAria II and a panel including CD45RO, CCR7, CD25, CD127, CD95 and CD27 were used to sort naive, central memory, regulatory and stem cell-like memory CD4+ T cells. Purity was above 98% for every sorted population. PBMCs were isolated immediately by Lymphoprep density gradient centrifugation and stained directly without culture. So that batch effects would be minimized, each experiment stained and sorted samples in pairs, pairing one healthy donor with one patient. This specimen comes from a study of beta chain features in type 1 diabetes (dated by TCRdb to the late 2010s). Turning to the overall study: Patients and healthy donors did not differ in mean age, gender distribution, total cell number or subset yield. Across all samples, roughly 110,000,000 sorted cells were examined, and cell number per subset correlated strongly with RNA yield. The study compared the TCRB repertoires of sorted circulating CD4+ T cell subsets in recently diagnosed type 1 diabetes patients with those in matched healthy donors. Naive and central memory subsets were obtained from all 30 or so donors, but regulatory and stem cell-like memory subsets were isolated from only 8 patients and roughly 8 healthy donors.

The full study reports these points: Patients with type 1 diabetes made fewer insertions and deleted more nucleotides at VDJ recombination sites, implying thymic rearrangement abnormalities. Only small numbers of individuals were included in the HLA sub-analyses, which left unresolved whether HLA type had any influence on TCRB rearrangement. Sequencing cDNA rather than genomic DNA could over-represent highly expressing activated cells, although activation and CD3 levels did not differ between groups. Type 1 diabetes patients showed a moderate but significant shortening of TCRB CDR3 length in all four CD4+ subsets. Naive, central memory and regulatory TCRB repertoires appeared to be more similar among patients than among healthy donors. Shorter templates might be favored by PCR, yet because patient and control samples were amplified and corrected together, any such skew would affect both groups equally.

V and J lose 3 bases and 2 bases, and a span of 11 bases separates them. Including cysteine and phenylalanine, the CDR3 has 15 amino acids. Kept here is only the CDR3 DNA, which spans 45 bases and is read in frame from base 1. CDR1 LNHDA and CDR2 SQIVND are derived from the germline V gene (reference sequence). This receptor was identified in a man aged 18 to 30 with type 1 diabetes. What was sequenced was naive CD4+ T cells from blood. In light of the paper, this sample's cell subset or site label describes: true naive CD4+ T cells. The sequence is built from TRBV19 and TRBJ2-4, with TRBD1 tentatively as D gene (5 bases match). Here is the DNA: TGTGCCAGTAGTATCGCAGGGTATCCCAAAAACATTCAGTACTTC. Its amino acids are CASSIAGYPKNIQYF.